This T cell receptor beta chain appears in the sequencing data of a study of OX40 agonist ivuxolimab in advanced cancers. The study in broad terms: The costimulatory receptor OX40 (CD134) was targeted by ivuxolimab, a fully human IgG2 agonistic monoclonal antibody. Prior anti-PD-1, anti-PD-L1 or anti-CTLA-4 therapy was permitted, and about 40% of dose-escalation patients had received checkpoint inhibitors. A male proportion of around 80% and a mean age of approximately 58 years, ranging from about 20 to 85, were recorded for the dose-escalation cohort. Peripheral TCRbeta sequencing aimed to test whether ivuxolimab altered TCR sequence diversity and caused clonal T-cell expansion. The paper covers the monotherapy dose-escalation part of the phase I ivuxolimab trial, which included N of about 50 patients. Of the approximately 50 dose-escalation patients, hepatocellular carcinoma was present in some 19, melanoma in roughly 15, renal cell carcinoma in 9 and head and neck cancer in 9. Three dose-escalation patients achieved partial responses, one with hepatocellular carcinoma and two with cutaneous melanoma. Intravenous ivuxolimab was administered to patients every 2 weeks at six dose levels: 0.01, 0.1, 0.3, 1.5, 3 and 10 mg/kg. The full study reports these points: The antigen specificity of the peripheral T cells that underwent clonal expansion was not determined. In the 0.1-3.0 mg/kg groups, partial responders were among the patients with the lowest normalized peripheral clonal expansion, particularly in CD8+ T cells. At doses of 0.1 to 3.0 mg/kg, clonal expansion of both CD4+ and CD8+ blood T cells was observed from baseline to week 6. Low levels of normalized T-cell clonal expansion were also shown by some nonresponding patients. After ivuxolimab, more expanded clones were found on average in CD8+ T cells than in CD4+ T cells.

Patients with autoimmune disease history or receiving systemic immunosuppression were excluded from the trial. Peripheral blood for TCR sequencing was collected from all dose cohorts at baseline, on cycle 4 day 1, and on cycle 7 day 1. Samples were obtained from an open-label, multicenter, first-in-human phase I dose-escalation trial of ivuxolimab. The trial enrolled adults with locally advanced or metastatic head and neck squamous cell, hepatocellular, melanoma or renal cell carcinoma. Before TCR sequencing, CD4+ and CD8+ T cells were separately sorted from peripheral blood. Genomic DNA was extracted from sorted cells for sequencing of the TCRbeta CDR3 region. TCRbeta CDR3 regions were sequenced using the immunoSEQ Assay. TCRdb provides this immuneACCESS table in a form limited to in-frame rearrangements. Some clones are lacking; in checked studies, under half of them reflect an unresolved V gene, and why the rest are absent is not known. The sample data list 65,000 to 75,000 clones, and roughly nine tenths of these were observed just once. In total, the top ten clones hold about 1% of the sample.

As concerns this clone: There is no known antigen for this receptor. No base quality information exists; no much larger clone differs at one position.

The CDR3 numbers 16 residues from cysteine through phenylalanine. Only the CDR3 region is kept as DNA, spanning 48 bases read in frame from base 1. V ends up 1 base short and J 6 bases short, with an unmatched junction base count of 10. CDR1 and CDR2 were assigned from the germline V gene as SGHRS and YFSETQ. The receptor comes from an adult with an advanced solid tumor such as melanoma, head and neck, liver or kidney cancer. The specimen was CD4+ or CD8+ T cells sorted from blood, collected in a trial of the OX40 agonist ivuxolimab. The chain joins TRBV5-1 to TRBJ2-3; 8 of the junction bases match TRBD2. The DNA reads as follows: TGCGCCAGCAGCTTGAGGGGACTAGGGGTCTCCGATACGCAGTATTTT. The translation is CASSLRGLGVSDTQYF.